Each of the 30 T cell receptor beta chains below was sequenced from the same sample in a study of preoperative IRX-2 immunotherapy in early breast cancer. Libraries were prepared by immunoSEQ multiplex PCR; TCRdb keeps only in-frame clonotypes and omits some of them. The top ten clones hold under 8% of a sample with around 34,000 clones, about 95% of them seen once. Treatment defined: preoperative locoregional IRX-2 cytokine immunotherapy. Collection took place from a patient treated with IRX-2 immunotherapy. These receptors were obtained from a human donor with breast cancer.

The chain carries TRBV4-1 and TRBJ2-7; 13 bases agree with TRBD2. CDR1 is MGHRA and CDR2 is YSYEKL in the germline V gene. V shed 3 bases, J shed 5 bases, and the junction held 4 bases outside the gene matches. This CDR3 region has 15 residues. The CDR3 bases are TGCGCCAGCAGCCACCACGGGACTAGCGGGGACGAGCAGTACTTC. Amino acid sequence: CASSHHGTSGDEQYF.

The chain employs TRBV11-3 and TRBJ2-3; the D gene could be TRBD1 or TRBD2 (6 bases each). Germline V CDR1 and CDR2: SGHNT, YENEEA. CDR3 size: 16 residues. Trimming pared 2 bases from V and 1 base from J, leaving 13 bases between. The CDR3 DNA reads as TGTGCCAGCAGCTTATCAGAGGGGGGAGGCACAGATACGCAGTATTTT. Translating it yields CASSLSEGGGTDTQYF.

This chain joins TRBV19 and TRBJ1-1, with 7 bases identical to TRBD1. Germline V gene lookup returns CDR1 LNHDA and CDR2 SQIVND (reference sequence). With V trimmed by 7 bases and J by 2 bases, 10 bases remained unmatched. CDR3 size: 15 residues. The CDR3 region is CASTPRTGGNTEAFF. Written as DNA, the CDR3 is TGTGCCAGTACCCCTCGGACAGGTGGAAACACTGAAGCTTTCTTT.

The chain links TRBV7-6 to TRBJ2-1, with 7 bases lining up with TRBD2. There are 16 residues in the CDR3. Losses at the gene ends were 4 bases for V and 6 bases for J; bases not matched to a gene: 12. CDR1 and CDR2 from the germline V gene are SGHVS and FNYEAQ. The CDR3, as DNA: TGTGCCAGCAGCTCATCCCTAGGACTAGTGGGCAATGAGCAGTTCTTC. Its protein is CASSSSLGLVGNEQFF. Looking up the rest from reference TRBV7-6 and TRBJ2-1 gives the full variable domain: GAGVSQSPRYKVTKRGQDVALRCDPISGHVSLYWYRQALGQGPEFLTYFNYEAQQDKSGLPNDRFSAERPEGSISTLTIQRTEQRDSAMYRCASSSSLGLVGNEQFFGPGTRLTVL.

V usage is TRBV18 and J usage is TRBJ2-7, with D possibly called TRBD1 or TRBD2 (5 bases each). The CDR3 totals 15 residues. Germline values: CDR1 KGHSH, CDR2 LQKENI. V lost 3 bases, J lost 1 base, and 13 bases lay in between. The CDR3: CASSPTGTHSYEQYF. The CDR3 bases are TGTGCCAGCTCACCCACCGGGACCCATTCCTACGAGCAGTACTTC.

This chain uses TRBV6-5 with TRBJ2-3; 14 bases match TRBD2. With V trimmed by 7 bases and J by 5 bases, 5 bases remained unmatched. Per the germline V gene, CDR1 is MNHEY and CDR2 is SVGAGI. This CDR3 has 15 residues. The CDR3 nucleotides are TGTGCCAGCACTACCGGGACTAGCGGGAGAGATACGCAGTATTTT. Its translation: CASTTGTSGRDTQYF.

This chain links TRBV29-1 with TRBJ2-1; possible D gene TRBD2, 5 bases. Germline V gene sequence: CDR1 SQVTM, CDR2 ANQGSEA. V lost 7 bases to trimming and J lost 9 bases, with 22 bases between them. CDR3 length: 14 residues. The CDR3 region has the DNA TGCAGCGCCCGTGCCCGTGGACTCGAGGGTGAGCAGTTCTTC. Translated, it gives CSARARGLEGEQFF.

The chain joins TRBV7-2 to TRBJ2-5, with D perhaps TRBD1 (6 bases). Trimming left V 5 bases short and J 1 base short, with 11 bases between. Germline V lookup: CDR1 SGHTA, CDR2 FQGNSA. The CDR3 runs to 14 residues. Here the CDR3 DNA reads TGTGCCAGCAGCCACCGACAGGTCCAAGAGACCCAGTACTTC. Its protein product is CASSHRQVQETQYF.

This clone was observed a single time. V is TRBV7-3 and J is TRBJ2-3; D perhaps matches TRBD1 (5 bases). The CDR3 has 14 residues. V was shortened by 0 bases and J by 1 base, with 5 bases between the two germline ends. Germline V gene lookup returns CDR1 SGHTA and CDR2 FQGTGA. CDR3 loop: CASSLTGGTDTQYF. CDR3 DNA: TGTGCCAGCAGCTTAACAGGGGGCACAGATACGCAGTATTTT.

The chain employs TRBV5-1 and TRBJ2-3, with 7 bases lining up with TRBD2. V gave up 4 bases and J gave up 2 bases; unmatched junction bases: 10. Germline CDR1 reads SGHRS; CDR2 reads YFSETQ. This CDR3 spans 16 amino acids. CDR3 DNA: TGCGCCAGCAGCGGGGGGGGAAATCCTATCACAGATACGCAGTATTTT. Translating gives CASSGGGNPITDTQYF.

V is TRBV29-1 and J is TRBJ2-5; D unresolved. The J call is uncertain, as TRBJ2-7 better fits the DNA end. Germline values: CDR1 SQVTM, CDR2 ANQGSEA. CDR3 length: 12 residues. The CDR3 coding sequence is TGCAGCGTTGAAACAGATCGTTACGAGCAGTACTTC. It specifies CSVETDRYEQYF.

The chain links TRBV5-1 to TRBJ2-6; tentatively, D is TRBD1 (5 bases). The CDR3 consists of 15 residues. The V and J ends lost 3 bases and 0 bases respectively, with 7 bases between them. CDR1 SGHRS and CDR2 YFSETQ come from the germline V gene. The CDR3 bases are TGCGCCAGCAGCTGGCAGGGCTCTGGGGCCAACGTCCTGACTTTC. Its translation is CASSWQGSGANVLTF.

This sequence joins TRBV18 and TRBJ1-2, with D uncertain. V lost 4 bases and J lost 4, with 7 bases in between. Germline V gives CDR1 KGHSH, CDR2 LQKENI. This CDR3 has 12 residues. The CDR3 DNA sequence: TGTGCCAGCTCACAGGAGGGCTATGGCTACACCTTC. This translates into CASSQEGYGYTF.

V usage is TRBV9 and J usage is TRBJ1-2; D might be TRBD1 (5 bases). Germline V gene lookup returns CDR1 SGDLS and CDR2 YYNGEE. The V gene lost 0 bases and the J gene lost 2 bases, with 17 bases spanning the gap. The CDR3 runs to 17 residues. CDR3 sequence: CASSVGGGRGSNYGYTF. CDR3 bases: TGTGCCAGCAGCGTAGGGGGGGGGAGAGGGTCAAACTATGGCTACACCTTC.

This rearrangement joins TRBV6-5 to TRBJ1-1, with no clear D. There are 14 residues in the CDR3. V lost 11 bases to trimming and J lost 1 base, with 17 bases between them. Germline V gives CDR1 MNHEY, CDR2 SVGAGI. The CDR3 spells CAATDQLGNTEAFF. DNA of the CDR3: TGTGCCGCCACAGACCAGCTCGGGAACACTGAAGCTTTCTTT.

This clone was detected once. This chain joins TRBV9 and TRBJ2-5, with D possibly called TRBD1 or TRBD2 (5 bases each). CDR3 length equals 14 residues. Germline CDR1 is SGDLS and CDR2 is YYNGEE. The ends were cut back, 4 bases at V and 5 bases at J, with 15 bases in the middle. The CDR3 coding sequence is TGTGCCAGCAGCAGGGACCCTCACTCGGAGACCCAGTACTTC. Translated, it gives CASSRDPHSETQYF.

V and J are TRBV4-2 and TRBJ2-1; no clear D gene. Trimming shortened V by 1 base and J by 8 bases, and 6 bases separated the two germline ends. Looked up from germline, CDR1 is LGHNA and CDR2 is YNFKEQ. CDR3 length equals 12 residues. The CDR3 DNA follows: TGTGCCAGCAGCCAAGTCTTTTATGAGCAGTTCTTC. As protein: CASSQVFYEQFF.

The CDR3 sequence: CASSIQGLNEQFF. The CDR3 DNA is TGTGCCAGCAGTATCCAGGGTTTGAATGAGCAGTTCTTC. The rearrangement joins TRBV27 to TRBJ2-1; D possibly corresponds to TRBD1 (5 bases). V was shortened by 5 bases and J by 7 bases, with 12 bases between the two germline ends. The CDR3 has 13 residues. In germline, CDR1 is MNHEY, CDR2 SMNVEV (reference sequence).

This clone occurred once. The V and J genes are TRBV6-4 and TRBJ1-1; tentatively, D is TRBD1 (6 bases). The V end lost 7 bases, the J end lost 5 bases, and 11 bases lay between the germline ends. Germline values: CDR1 MRHNA, CDR2 SNTAGT. This CDR3 has 12 residues. CDR3 in amino acids: CASKEGGTEAFF. The CDR3, as DNA: TGTGCCAGCAAGGAGGGGGGGACTGAAGCTTTCTTT.

The rearrangement links TRBV9 to TRBJ2-3, with TRBD2 identical over 9 bases. CDR1 and CDR2 from the germline V gene are SGDLS and YYNGEE. The CDR3 spans 14 residues. The V gene end was trimmed by 3 bases and the J gene end by 2 bases; junction bases not matched to a gene: 1. The CDR3 region has the DNA TGTGCCAGCAGCGGGACTAGCGCCACAGATACGCAGTATTTT. It is translated as CASSGTSATDTQYF.

The J gene is TRBJ2-1, the V gene TRBV27, with TRBD2 identical over 9 bases. CDR3 length: 16 amino acids. V was pared by 5 bases and J by 8 bases, with 13 bases of the junction left unmatched. Germline values: CDR1 MNHEY, CDR2 SMNVEV (reference sequence). The DNA for the CDR3 is TGTGCCAGCAGTCGAATACCCGGGACTAGCATCCATGAGCAGTTCTTC. It yields the protein CASSRIPGTSIHEQFF.

The chain employs TRBV9 and TRBJ2-6, with D unresolved. Germline CDR1 SGDLS, CDR2 YYNGEE. This CDR3 is built from 18 residues. Trimming took 3 bases from V and 0 from J, leaving 16 bases between them. CDR3 nucleotides: TGTGCCAGCAGCGACCTCGGGCCGGCCCGCTCTGGGGCCAACGTCCTGACTTTC. Its translation: CASSDLGPARSGANVLTF.

The chain links TRBV27 to TRBJ1-2; a possible D gene is TRBD1 (6 bases). From germline, CDR1 is MNHEY and CDR2 SMNVEV (reference sequence). The CDR3 covers 12 residues. V lost 5 bases to trimming and J lost 6 bases, with 10 bases between them. This chain's CDR3 is CASSKGHDGYTF. In DNA, the CDR3 is TGTGCCAGCAGTAAGGGACACGATGGCTACACCTTC.

The CDR3 DNA is TGTGCCAGCAAAGGTAGCATCATGAACACTGAAGCTTTCTTT. This codes for CASKGSIMNTEAFF. The chain joins TRBV25-1 to TRBJ1-1, with D unresolved. The CDR3 is made up of 14 amino acids. V dropped 7 bases and J dropped 0 bases, with 12 bases sitting between them. Germline assignment: CDR1 MGHDK and CDR2 SYGVNS.

This clone appeared a single time. This rearrangement joins TRBV28 to TRBJ2-2; no definite D call. This CDR3 contains 16 residues. Trimming shortened V by 2 bases and J by 1 base, and 11 bases separated the two germline ends. In germline, CDR1 is MDHEN, CDR2 SYDVKM. CDR3 nucleotide sequence: TGTGCCAGCAGTTTAGGCCTGGTATTGAACACCGGGGAGCTGTTTTTT. It codes for CASSLGLVLNTGELFF.

The J gene is TRBJ1-5, the V gene TRBV9; D ambiguous. The V gene's germline CDR1 is SGDLS and CDR2 YYNGEE. CDR3 size: 15 residues. V was trimmed by 0 bases and J by 1 base, leaving 8 bases between them. This chain's CDR3 is CASSVGGESNQPQHF. The CDR3 DNA follows: TGTGCCAGCAGCGTAGGGGGAGAAAGCAATCAGCCCCAGCATTTT.

This clone came up once. This chain uses TRBV7-9 with TRBJ2-1, with D unresolved. The CDR3 has 12 amino acids. V shed 8 bases and J shed 0 bases, with 5 bases lying between them. Germline CDR1 reads SEHNR; CDR2 reads FQNEAQ (reference sequence). Here the CDR3 reads CASYGSYNEQFF. The CDR3 bases are TGTGCCAGCTACGGCTCCTACAATGAGCAGTTCTTC.

This clone appeared a single time. V and J are TRBV9 and TRBJ1-2; no clear D. This CDR3 has 15 amino acids. In germline, CDR1 is SGDLS, CDR2 YYNGEE. Trimming shortened V by 4 bases and J by 6 bases, and 19 bases separated the two germline ends. CDR3 sequence reads: CASSPYLQVKNGYTF. The CDR3 DNA follows: TGTGCCAGCAGCCCTTACCTTCAGGTGAAGAATGGCTACACCTTC.

Worth noting for this clone: The sample holds other DNA sequences that translate to the same CDR3. The chain carries TRBV5-1 and TRBJ2-3; no definite D call. CDR3 length: 13 residues. Germline V gene data show CDR1 as SGHRS and CDR2 as YFSETQ. V shed 0 bases and J shed 5 bases, with 7 bases lying between them. This chain's CDR3 is CASSLDLEDTQYF. CDR3 sequence (DNA): TGCGCCAGCAGCTTGGATCTTGAAGATACGCAGTATTTT.

This chain connects TRBV30 to TRBJ2-5; D is undetermined. This CDR3 region has 14 residues. Germline CDR1 reads GTSNPN; CDR2 reads SVGIG (reference sequence). Trimming removed 1 base from V and 4 bases from J, with 13 bases in between. The CDR3 bases are TGTGCCTGGAGTGAAGGCTCTGGCGGAGAGACCCAGTACTTC. Protein sequence: CAWSEGSGGETQYF.